The 32 T cell receptor beta chains below all came from one sample that was sequenced in a study of blood T cell repertoires in COVID-19. Assay: immunoSEQ multiplex PCR; the TCRdb copy retains only in-frame clones and omits some. The sample has fewer than 150,000 clones, approximately 80% seen once. Sequenced sample: peripheral blood. These receptors originate from an elderly man with acute or convalescent COVID-19.

This clone was recorded a few times. The rearrangement uses TRBV4-3 and TRBJ2-1; 14 positions match TRBD2. This CDR3 spans 16 amino acids. J was trimmed by 4 bases and V by 1 base; bases with no gene match: 0. CDR1 is LGHNA and CDR2 is YSLEER in the germline V gene. CDR3 residues: CASSQGTSGGYNEQFF. Here the CDR3 DNA reads TGCGCCAGCAGCCAAGGGACTAGCGGGGGGTACAATGAGCAGTTCTTC.

This chain connects TRBV10-2 to TRBJ1-5; a weak D match, TRBD1 (6 bases). CDR3 length: 15 residues. V shed 5 bases and J shed 5 bases, with 16 bases lying between them. The germline V gene encodes CDR1 WSHSY and CDR2 SAAADI. CDR3 nucleotides: TGCGCCAGCAGTTCAGGAATCCCAGGGGATCAGCCCCAGCATTTT. The encoded protein is CASSSGIPGDQPQHF.

This chain joins TRBV3-1 (or the pseudogene TRBV3-2) and TRBJ2-2; D not resolved. Trimming took 2 bases from V and 2 from J, leaving 12 bases between them. The CDR3 extends over 16 amino acids. The germline V gene has CDR1 LGHDT and CDR2 YNNKEL (reference sequence). In DNA form, the CDR3 reads TGTGCCAGCAGCCAACCTACCGGGTCCAACACCGGGGAGCTGTTTTTT. Residues: CASSQPTGSNTGELFF.

This clone was counted between two and nine times. The chain carries TRBV28 and TRBJ1-5; D unresolved. The CDR3 length is 15 residues. Germline CDR1 is MDHEN and CDR2 is SYDVKM. The V and J ends lost 2 bases and 3 bases respectively, with 11 bases between them. This chain's CDR3 is CASSLEGSDNQPQHF. CDR3 bases: TGTGCCAGCAGTTTAGAGGGTTCCGACAATCAGCCCCAGCATTTT.

This rearrangement joins TRBV5-6 to TRBJ2-5; 7 bases line up with TRBD1. V shed 2 bases, J shed 4 bases, and the junction held 8 bases outside the gene matches. This CDR3 has 15 residues. Per the germline V gene, CDR1 is SGHDT and CDR2 is YYEEEE. The DNA of the CDR3 is TGTGCCAGCAGCTTTCCTTTAGAGGGGGCAGAGACCCAGTACTTC. Translated, it gives CASSFPLEGAETQYF.

CDR3 nucleotide sequence: TGTGCCAGCAGCTTAGAAGGGGCTTTGAACACTGAAGCTTTCTTT. This gives the protein CASSLEGALNTEAFF. The V call is TRBV7-8, the J call TRBJ1-1; weak D call: TRBD1 (5 bases). This CDR3 spans 15 amino acids. Trimming stripped 1 base from V and 0 bases from J, with 9 bases between. Germline CDR1 SGHVS, CDR2 FQNEAQ.

This chain uses TRBV2 with TRBJ2-6; D is unresolved. Germline V CDR1 and CDR2: SNHLY, FYNNEI. This CDR3 is 19 amino acids long. The V gene lost 6 bases and the J gene lost 1 base, with 22 bases spanning the gap. The CDR3 sequence is CASSTTYETTQSGANVLTF. The CDR3 bases are TGTGCCAGCAGCACAACCTACGAGACAACTCAATCTGGGGCCAACGTCCTGACTTTC.

This clone was counted a single time. The rearrangement links TRBV5-6 to TRBJ2-3; 8 nucleotides line up with TRBD1. V was pared by 4 bases and J by 12 bases, with 7 bases of the junction left unmatched. CDR3 size: 12 residues. CDR1 is SGHDT and CDR2 is YYEEEE in the germline V gene. Written as DNA, the CDR3 is TGTGCCAGCAGCCCTCGGACAGGGATCCAGTATTTT. Protein sequence: CASSPRTGIQYF.

The chain links TRBV27 to TRBJ2-1; 8 positions agree with TRBD1. The V gene end was trimmed by 8 bases and the J gene end by 2 bases; junction bases not matched to a gene: 8. The germline CDR1 and CDR2 sequences are MNHEY and SMNVEV (reference sequence). The CDR3 is 15 amino acids. The CDR3 DNA is TGTGCCAGCGGAAAGACAGGGGATGCCTACAATGAGCAGTTCTTC. This codes for CASGKTGDAYNEQFF.

This chain links TRBV7-9 with TRBJ1-1; D call uncertain. Germline values: CDR1 SEHNR, CDR2 FQNEAQ (reference sequence). With 3 bases removed from V and 1 base from J, the gap between germline ends came to 9 bases. The CDR3 is made up of 14 amino acids. CDR3 protein: CASSFGTENTEAFF. For the CDR3, the DNA is TGTGCCAGCAGCTTCGGAACAGAGAACACTGAAGCTTTCTTT.

The V and J genes are TRBV10-3 and TRBJ1-6, with 9 bases that match TRBD1. V shed 3 bases and J 9 bases; nucleotides not matched to a gene: 3. Germline lookup yields CDR1 ENHRY and CDR2 SYGVKD. This CDR3 has 14 residues. CDR3 residues: CAISEQGAVSPLHF. CDR3 DNA: TGTGCCATCAGTGAACAGGGGGCAGTTTCACCCCTCCACTTT.

The chain couples TRBV27 to TRBJ1-1, with 12 bases aligning to TRBD1. V lost 5 bases to trimming and J lost 3 bases; unmatched junction nucleotides: 16. Germline values: CDR1 MNHEY, CDR2 SMNVEV (reference sequence). The CDR3 consists of 19 residues. CDR3 amino acids: CASSLERLGQGAEYTEAFF. CDR3 nucleotide sequence: TGTGCCAGCAGTCTCGAACGTTTGGGACAGGGGGCGGAATACACTGAAGCTTTCTTT.

V is TRBV28 and J is TRBJ2-7; D is possibly TRBD1 (7 bases). The V end was cut by 3 bases, the J end by 3 bases, with 18 bases between. The CDR3 contains 16 residues. Germline values: CDR1 MDHEN, CDR2 SYDVKM. CDR3 nucleotide sequence: TGTGCCAGCAGTTTGGACAGGATGAAGGGGGGCTACGAGCAGTACTTC. It translates to CASSLDRMKGGYEQYF.

This clone was seen only a few times. This chain joins TRBV5-1 and TRBJ1-2, with 7 bases fitting TRBD1. This CDR3 contains 14 residues. Germline V gene sequence: CDR1 SGHRS, CDR2 YFSETQ. The junction had 3 bases not matched to a gene; V was cut back by 0 bases and J by 4 bases. The CDR3 region is CASSLEDRTYGYTF. The DNA for the CDR3 is TGCGCCAGCAGCTTGGAGGACAGGACCTATGGCTACACCTTC.

This clone was found once. The chain couples TRBV20-1 to TRBJ2-3; D is perhaps TRBD2 (6 bases). The CDR3 has 10 residues. V lost 5 bases and J 10 bases, leaving 10 bases between the germline ends. Germline CDR1 reads DFQATT; CDR2 reads SNEGSKA (reference sequence). CDR3 protein: CSAGRDAQYF. DNA for the CDR3: TGCAGTGCTGGGCGGGATGCGCAGTATTTT.

This chain connects TRBV6-5 to TRBJ2-1, with 7 bases that match TRBD1. The J segment lost 9 bases and the V segment lost 2 bases, leaving 7 bases of the junction unmatched. This CDR3 is 14 amino acids long. Germline V CDR1 and CDR2: MNHEY, SVGAGI. CDR3 nucleotides: TGTGCCAGCAGTTACACGAAGGGGGCTGGTGAGCAGTTCTTC. Its protein is CASSYTKGAGEQFF.

V and J are TRBV6-1 and TRBJ1-2; D remains ambiguous. CDR3 length equals 15 residues. CDR1 and CDR2 from the germline V gene are MNHNS and SASEGT. Trimming stripped 2 bases from V and 2 bases from J, with 12 bases between. CDR3 in amino acids: CASSEMYTVNYGYTF. In DNA form, the CDR3 reads TGTGCCAGCAGTGAAATGTATACAGTGAACTATGGCTACACCTTC.

This chain connects TRBV5-1 to TRBJ1-2, with TRBD1 identical over 7 bases. CDR3 length: 15 amino acids. V was clipped by 4 bases and J by 6 bases; unmatched bases: 12. Germline values: CDR1 SGHRS, CDR2 YFSETQ. This CDR3 reads CASSLAGKGADGYTF. CDR3 nucleotides: TGCGCCAGCAGCCTGGCCGGGAAGGGGGCAGATGGCTACACCTTC.

This clone was counted a few times. The chain combines TRBV5-1 with TRBJ1-6; D possibly corresponds to TRBD1 (5 bases). In germline, CDR1 is SGHRS, CDR2 YFSETQ. CDR3 size: 17 residues. V gave up 0 bases and J gave up 0 bases, with 10 bases separating them. The CDR3 region has the DNA TGCGCCAGCAGCTTGGCCGGGGGGGACTCCTATAATTCACCCCTCCACTTT. Translated: CASSLAGGDSYNSPLHF.

Written as DNA, the CDR3 is TGTGCCTGGAGAACAGGGGGCGGTGGAAACACCATATATTTT. This codes for CAWRTGGGGNTIYF. The chain is built from TRBV30 and TRBJ1-3, with 9 bases fitting TRBD1. The CDR3 runs 14 residues. With V trimmed by 3 bases and J by 3 bases, 3 bases remained unmatched. Germline-derived CDR1 and CDR2 are GTSNPN and SVGIG (reference sequence).

The V gene is TRBV11-2, the J gene TRBJ2-2, with 9 bases matching TRBD1. V was pared by 4 bases and J by 1 base, with 4 bases of the junction left unmatched. Germline V gene data show CDR1 as SGHAT and CDR2 as FQNNGV. The CDR3 extends over 16 amino acids. This CDR3 reads CASSSLDRGNTGELFF. In DNA form, the CDR3 reads TGTGCCAGCAGCTCACTGGACAGGGGGAACACCGGGGAGCTGTTTTTT.

In its sample, this clone was seen a few times. The chain is built from TRBV19 and TRBJ2-5; perhaps TRBD2 as D (6 bases). The V gene's germline CDR1 is LNHDA and CDR2 SQIVND (reference sequence). The CDR3 has 17 residues. V was shortened by 6 bases and J by 5 bases, with 25 bases between the two germline ends. In DNA, the CDR3 is TGTGCCAGTAGCCTTTCGGGACGGAGGGGAGCCCGGGAGACCCAGTACTTC. This encodes CASSLSGRRGARETQYF.

The genes are TRBV6-5 and TRBJ1-5, with D tentatively TRBD1 (5 bases). The V gene's germline CDR1 is MNHEY and CDR2 SVGAGI. V lost 8 bases, J lost 3 bases, and 14 bases lay in between. CDR3 length: 14 amino acids. In DNA, the CDR3 is TGTGCCAGCTCTACAGGAGGGACCAATCAGCCCCAGCATTTT. It codes for CASSTGGTNQPQHF.

On this clone: One end of the junction does not line up with germline, which may come from a read error. V and J are TRBV23-1 and TRBJ1-5; 11 bases are shared with TRBD1. TRBV23-1 is given ORF status, its function remaining uncertain. The CDR3 spans 15 residues. The CDR3 bases are TGCGCCAGCGGTCAGGGGACAGGGGGTGTTCAGCCCCAGCATTTT. It codes for CASGQGTGGVQPQHF.

The chain is built from TRBV5-1 and TRBJ2-5, with 9 bases matching TRBD2. V lost 4 bases, J lost 2 bases, and 12 bases stayed unmatched. The CDR3 spans 17 residues. Germline CDR1 is SGHRS and CDR2 is YFSETQ. The CDR3 bases are TGCGCCAGCAGCCTCAGGGGTTCGACTAGCGGACAAGAGACCCAGTACTTC. Protein: CASSLRGSTSGQETQYF.

V is TRBV6-5 and J is TRBJ1-2, with 7 bases fitting TRBD1. V shed 1 base, J shed 6 bases, and the junction held 5 bases outside the gene matches. This CDR3 is built from 14 residues. Germline CDR1 is MNHEY and CDR2 is SVGAGI. CDR3 nucleotide sequence: TGTGCCAGCAGTTACTATGGGCAGGGGGATGGCTACACCTTC. Its translation is CASSYYGQGDGYTF.

The gene calls are TRBV5-6 and TRBJ1-1, with D perhaps TRBD1 (6 bases). CDR1 and CDR2 from the germline V gene are SGHDT and YYEEEE. The CDR3 runs to 13 residues. Trimming took off 7 bases at V and 3 bases at J, with 13 bases between the two ends. The CDR3 here is CASGSQGYTEAFF. CDR3 nucleotide sequence: TGTGCCAGCGGATCACAGGGTTACACTGAAGCTTTCTTT.

The rearrangement uses TRBV18 and TRBJ1-4; a possible D gene is TRBD1 (6 bases). CDR3 size: 15 residues. The germline gives CDR1 KGHSH, CDR2 LQKENI. V was shortened by 0 bases and J by 5 bases, with 10 bases between the two germline ends. In DNA form, the CDR3 reads TGTGCCAGCTCACCACCTGGCAGGGGAAATGAAAAACTGTTTTTT. Translated: CASSPPGRGNEKLFF.

The V gene is TRBV5-4, the J gene TRBJ2-7, with 7 bases identical to TRBD2. V shed 0 bases, J shed 7 bases, and the junction held 7 bases outside the gene matches. The CDR3 loop spans 14 amino acids. Germline CDR1 SGHNT, CDR2 YYREEE (reference sequence). CDR3: CASSLGAGPGEQYF. CDR3 coding DNA: TGTGCCAGCAGCTTGGGAGCGGGGCCGGGGGAGCAGTACTTC.

Written as DNA, the CDR3 is TGTGCCAGCAGGAACAGTTTATACGAGCAGTACTTC. This encodes CASRNSLYEQYF. The chain carries TRBV6-5 and TRBJ2-7, with D unclear. Germline-derived CDR1 and CDR2 are MNHEY and SVGAGI. The CDR3 extends over 12 amino acids. The V end lost 6 bases, the J end lost 4 bases, and 10 bases lay between the germline ends.

V usage is TRBV3-1 (or the pseudogene TRBV3-2) and J usage is TRBJ2-2; D ambiguous. This CDR3 region has 13 residues. Germline V gene sequence: CDR1 LGHDT, CDR2 YNNKEL (reference sequence). The germline V and J ends were trimmed by 2 bases and 2 bases, with 3 bases remaining between them. The CDR3 spells CASSQPNTGELFF. As DNA, the CDR3 is TGTGCCAGCAGCCAACCTAACACCGGGGAGCTGTTTTTT.

The chain joins TRBV6-1 to TRBJ1-5; maybe TRBD1 (5 bases). The germline gives CDR1 MNHNS, CDR2 SASEGT. V lost 0 bases and J lost 11, with 8 bases in between. There are 12 residues in the CDR3. CDR3 nucleotides: TGTGCCAGCAGTGAAGCTAGCAGGGCCCAGCATTTT. This codes for CASSEASRAQHF.